The 29 T cell receptor beta chains in this list originate from one sample, sequenced in a study of human T cells and chemical hapten exposure. The time point denotes: patch test 2, 6 weeks after DPC sensitization. Specified treatment: therapeutic diphenylcyclopropenone sensitization with weekly scalp DPC. TCRdb itself ran the RACE reads through MiXCR, one entry per CDR3 protein. The top ten clones hold about 2.5% of a sample with under 100,000 distinct CDR3 sequences, about 9.4% of them seen once. The source material was whole blood, sampled in connection with sensitization to the hapten diphenylcyclopropenone (DPC). The receptors were gathered from a young woman with alopecia areata. Some clones in this sample may be carry-over from other donors' samples.

This clonotype appeared a few times. J is TRBJ2-5 and V is TRBV4-2, with 11 bases lining up with TRBD2. Looked up from germline, CDR1 is LGHNA and CDR2 is YNFKEQ. Trimming at V came to 0 bases and at J to 6 bases, leaving 12 bases not matched to a gene. The CDR3 has 18 residues. CDR3 coding DNA: TGTGCCAGCAGCCAAGATAAGGGTAGCGGGGGGGCTCCGAAGACCCAGTACTTC. Residues: CASSQDKGSGGAPKTQYF.

V gene TRBV12-5 combines with J gene TRBJ1-5; D is unclear. CDR1 and CDR2 (germline): LGHNT, FRNRAP. Trimming left V 2 bases short and J 4 bases short, with 9 bases between. CDR3 length: 14 residues. The CDR3 spells CASGLSAFNQPQHF. The CDR3 nucleotides are TGTGCTAGTGGTTTGTCAGCATTTAATCAGCCCCAGCATTTT.

The genes are TRBV28 and TRBJ1-5; D is ambiguous. CDR1 MDHEN and CDR2 SYDVKM come from the germline V gene. The CDR3 spans 14 residues. The V end lost 5 bases, the J end lost 0 bases, and 8 bases lay between the germline ends. In nucleotides, the CDR3 is TGTGCCAGCAGTCATAGTTATAGCAATCAGCCCCAGCATTTT. This codes for CASSHSYSNQPQHF.

Only a few counts were recorded for this clonotype. V is TRBV10-2 and J is TRBJ2-5; D is undetermined. The CDR3 is made up of 13 amino acids. Germline-derived CDR1 and CDR2 are WSHSY and SAAADI. Trimming shortened V by 2 bases and J by 5 bases, and 9 bases separated the two germline ends. The chain's CDR3 is CASSETALETQYF. Written as DNA, the CDR3 is TGCGCCAGCAGTGAGACAGCGTTGGAGACCCAGTACTTC.

There are a few counts of this clonotype. V and J are TRBV28 and TRBJ2-3, with TRBD1 matching 10 bases. This CDR3 region has 14 residues. Trimming took 6 bases from V and 4 from J; bases not matched to a gene: 4. The V gene's germline CDR1 is MDHEN and CDR2 SYDVKM. CDR3 nucleotide sequence: TGTGCCAGCAGGGGGACAGGGGACGCAGATACGCAGTATTTT. Its protein product is CASRGTGDADTQYF.

In its sample, this clonotype was seen many times. The V gene is TRBV29-1, the J gene TRBJ2-2; 7 bases line up with TRBD1. Germline CDR1 and CDR2: SQVTM and ANQGSEA. This CDR3 is built from 14 residues. V dropped 5 bases and J dropped 3; count of bases not matched to a gene: 6. Written as DNA, the CDR3 is TGCAGCGTTTTCGTGACAGGGCACACCGGGGAGCTGTTTTTT. This encodes CSVFVTGHTGELFF.

Many counts were recorded for this clonotype. This chain uses TRBV20-1 with TRBJ2-7; D unclear. V was pared by 6 bases and J by 0 bases, with 12 bases between. The V gene's germline CDR1 is DFQATT and CDR2 SNEGSKA (reference sequence). There are 13 residues in the CDR3. As DNA, the CDR3 is TGCAGTGCCCTAGACCCAAGCTCCTACGAGCAGTACTTC. This translates into CSALDPSSYEQYF.

This clonotype was counted ten times or more. The J gene is TRBJ2-1, the V gene TRBV20-1; 12 bases are a match to TRBD2. From germline, CDR1 is DFQATT and CDR2 SNEGSKA (reference sequence). The CDR3 runs to 16 residues. V gave up 3 bases and J gave up 7 bases; unmatched junction bases: 10. The CDR3 DNA reads as TGCAGTGCTAGTGATTCCGCTAGCGGGGGGGCGAATGAGCAGTTCTTC. It specifies CSASDSASGGANEQFF.

This clonotype has ten or more counts. In nucleotides, the CDR3 is TGTGCCAGCAGTTCCGGGGGATACCAGCCCCAGCATTTT. Protein: CASSSGGYQPQHF. The genes are TRBV27 and TRBJ1-5; D is perhaps TRBD1 (5 bases). The CDR3 sequence is 13 residues long. Germline-derived CDR1 and CDR2 are MNHEY and SMNVEV (reference sequence). V was shortened by 4 bases and J by 7 bases, with 11 bases between the two germline ends.

This clonotype was detected ten times or more. This chain links TRBV4-2 with TRBJ2-1; 7 positions agree with TRBD2. V lost 1 base and J lost 7; bases outside the gene matches: 7. CDR3 length equals 15 residues. Germline V lookup: CDR1 LGHNA, CDR2 YNFKEQ. CDR3 sequence reads: CASSQGRLAWNEQFF. CDR3 DNA sequence: TGTGCCAGCAGCCAAGGTAGACTAGCTTGGAATGAGCAGTTCTTC.

This clonotype was seen repeatedly, ten times or more. This chain connects TRBV7-3 to TRBJ2-5; 9 nucleotides line up with TRBD1. The CDR3 loop spans 13 amino acids. V lost 5 bases and J lost 4; bases outside the gene matches: 2. Germline CDR1 and CDR2: SGHTA and FQGTGA. The CDR3 DNA is TGTGCCAGCAGCCGGGACAGGGTAGAGACCCAGTACTTC. This encodes CASSRDRVETQYF.

This clonotype was counted between two and nine times. The rearrangement uses TRBV11-2 and TRBJ1-4, with D hard to call. This CDR3 spans 17 amino acids. Per germline, CDR1 SGHAT and CDR2 FQNNGV. Deletions cut 0 bases from V and 0 bases from J, with 11 bases between. CDR3 protein: CASSLEARPTTNEKLFF. CDR3 bases: TGTGCCAGCAGCTTAGAGGCCAGGCCTACAACTAATGAAAAACTGTTTTTT.

This clonotype was counted at least ten times. CDR3 sequence: CASSHAVSNYGYTF. The CDR3 nucleotides read TGTGCCAGCAGCCATGCGGTCTCGAACTATGGCTACACCTTC. The chain uses TRBV3-1 and TRBJ1-2; D is uncertain. V gave up 3 bases and J gave up 2 bases, with 10 bases separating them. The CDR3 has 14 amino acids. Per germline, CDR1 LGHDT and CDR2 YNNKEL (reference sequence).

The V call is TRBV7-9, the J call TRBJ2-7; D possibly matches TRBD1 or TRBD2 (5 bases each). This CDR3 contains 13 residues. V shed 5 bases and J shed 3 bases, with 11 bases lying between them. Germline V CDR1 and CDR2: SEHNR, FQNEAQ (reference sequence). CDR3 amino acids: CASSLPGSYEQYF. The CDR3, as DNA: TGTGCCAGCAGCCTTCCAGGGAGCTACGAGCAGTACTTC.

This chain joins TRBV28 and TRBJ2-1, with D possibly being TRBD2 (6 bases). Trimming removed 5 bases from V and 1 base from J, with 12 bases in between. Germline assignment: CDR1 MDHEN and CDR2 SYDVKM. The CDR3 has 15 amino acids. The CDR3 DNA reads TGTGCCAGCAGTCCGGGGGACTCTTCCTACAATGAGCAGTTCTTC. Translated: CASSPGDSSYNEQFF.

This clonotype was seen ten or more times. This chain connects TRBV18 to TRBJ2-1; no firm D call. V gave up 3 bases and J gave up 2 bases, with 11 bases separating them. Germline CDR1 and CDR2: KGHSH and LQKENI. This CDR3 comprises 15 residues. The CDR3, as DNA: TGTGCCAGCTCACCGGGTCAGACCACCTACAATGAGCAGTTCTTC. Translation: CASSPGQTTYNEQFF.

This clonotype was detected only a few times. The V gene is TRBV20-1, the J gene TRBJ1-1, with 7 bases identical to TRBD1. There are 13 residues in the CDR3. Germline V gene data show CDR1 as DFQATT and CDR2 as SNEGSKA (reference sequence). The ends lost 5 bases at V and 1 base at J; junction bases unmatched: 4. CDR3 sequence: CSAPWTGNTEAFF. The CDR3 DNA reads as TGCAGTGCTCCATGGACAGGGAACACTGAAGCTTTCTTT.

This clonotype has at least ten counts. The chain has TRBV7-2 and TRBJ1-6; D call uncertain. Germline V gives CDR1 SGHTA, CDR2 FQGNSA. The CDR3 spans 14 residues. V lost 1 base, J lost 5 bases, and 6 bases lay in between. CDR3 nucleotide sequence: TGTGCCAGCAGCTTAGGGGGTAATAATTCACCCCTCCACTTT. Protein sequence: CASSLGGNNSPLHF.

At least ten counts were recorded for this clonotype. The chain carries TRBV18 and TRBJ2-7; the D gene is possibly TRBD2 (5 bases). V lost 4 bases and J lost 3, with 10 bases in between. The CDR3 totals 13 residues. CDR1 is KGHSH and CDR2 is LQKENI in the germline V gene. CDR3 loop: CASSLKEDYEQYF. CDR3 bases: TGTGCCAGCTCACTGAAGGAGGACTACGAGCAGTACTTC.

This clonotype has ten or more counts. This chain connects TRBV29-1 to TRBJ1-2, with 7 bases matching TRBD1. The trim removed 6 bases at V and 10 bases at J, leaving 11 bases unmatched. The CDR3 spans 12 residues. In germline, CDR1 is SQVTM, CDR2 ANQGSEA. In nucleotides, the CDR3 is TGCAGCGTAGTACCGGGACAGAGCATCTACACCTTC. Protein product: CSVVPGQSIYTF.

About this clonotype: Germline is not matched at one junction end, which may reflect a read error. This chain uses TRBV18 with TRBJ2-6, with no clear D. The CDR3 covers 16 residues. In germline, CDR1 is KGHSH, CDR2 LQKENI. The DNA of the CDR3 is TGTGCCAGCTCACGGAATCAGATCTCTAGGGCCAACGTCCTGACTTTC. Protein product: CASSRNQISRANVLTF.

In its sample, this clonotype was seen many times. The genes are TRBV7-6 and TRBJ1-5; 7 bases are shared with TRBD1. The J segment lost 5 bases and the V segment lost 2 bases, leaving 3 bases of the junction unmatched. Germline CDR1 reads SGHVS; CDR2 reads FNYEAQ. CDR3 length: 14 amino acids. In nucleotides, the CDR3 is TGTGCCAGCAGCTTACGGGACAGCGATCAGCCCCAGCATTTT. This translates into CASSLRDSDQPQHF.

The CDR3 is CASSRGQRNTEAFF. CDR3 bases: TGTGCCAGCAGCAGGGGACAGCGGAACACTGAAGCTTTCTTT. The chain carries TRBV9 and TRBJ1-1; 7 bases align to TRBD1. V lost 4 bases, J lost 1 base, and 4 bases stayed unmatched. The CDR3 has 14 residues. In germline, CDR1 is SGDLS, CDR2 YYNGEE.

In regard to this clonotype: It may be a read error: a sequence one base away is much more abundant. The gene calls are TRBV20-1 and TRBJ2-5, with D perhaps TRBD2 (6 bases). The germline V gene encodes CDR1 DFQATT and CDR2 SNEGSKA (reference sequence). The V end lost 3 bases, the J end lost 5 bases, and 19 bases lay between the germline ends. There are 15 residues in the CDR3. CDR3 protein: CSARGLIGATETQYF. The CDR3 nucleotides read TGCAGTGCTAGGGGACTCATAGGAGCCACCGAGACCCAGTACTTC.

This chain joins TRBV7-2 and TRBJ2-7; possible D gene TRBD2, 6 bases. From germline, CDR1 is SGHTA and CDR2 FQGNSA. The CDR3 sequence is 15 residues long. V lost 3 bases, J lost 0 bases, and 12 bases lay in between. This CDR3 is CASSFGGVTSYEQYF. The CDR3, as DNA: TGTGCCAGCAGCTTTGGCGGGGTTACCTCCTACGAGCAGTACTTC. Supplemented by reference TRBV7-2 and TRBJ2-7, the full variable domain reads GAGVSQSPSNKVTEKGKDVELRCDPISGHTALYWYRQSLGQGLEFLIYFQGNSAPDKSGLPSDRFSAERTGGSVSTLTIQRTQQEDSAVYLCASSFGGVTSYEQYFGPGTRLTVT.

This clonotype has just a few counts. The rearrangement uses TRBV29-1 and TRBJ1-1; TRBD1 matches 8 bases. The CDR3 consists of 15 residues. V gave up 8 bases and J gave up 4 bases; unmatched junction bases: 15. The V gene's germline CDR1 is SQVTM and CDR2 ANQGSEA. The DNA for the CDR3 is TGCAGCCCTCTTGACAGGGGTCCCATTTCCACTGAAGCTTTCTTT. Protein product: CSPLDRGPISTEAFF.

This rearrangement joins TRBV6-5 to TRBJ2-3; a weak D match, TRBD2 (7 bases). Germline V gene data show CDR1 as MNHEY and CDR2 as SVGAGI. Trimming removed 6 bases at V and 5 bases at J, with 18 bases between. The CDR3 spans 15 residues. Here the CDR3 reads CASSPSPGGRDTQYF. The CDR3 bases are TGTGCCAGCAGCCCCAGTCCGGGGGGCAGAGATACGCAGTATTTT.

This clonotype was recorded at least ten times. The rearrangement joins TRBV5-1 to TRBJ1-5; D unclear. Trimming shortened V by 0 bases and J by 1 base, and 8 bases separated the two germline ends. The CDR3 is made up of 15 amino acids. Germline V gene lookup returns CDR1 SGHRS and CDR2 YFSETQ. DNA of the CDR3: TGCGCCAGCAGCTTGGCTCCGGGGAGCAATCAGCCCCAGCATTTT. Translation gives CASSLAPGSNQPQHF.

This clonotype was seen repeatedly, ten times or more. One end of the junction is discordant with germline, which a read error may explain. This sequence joins TRBV18 and TRBJ1-4, with TRBD1 matching over 8 bases. CDR1 and CDR2 (germline): KGHSH, LQKENI. This CDR3 comprises 13 residues. CDR3 nucleotide sequence: TGTGCCAGCCCACCGCAGACAGGGGAGAAACTGTTTTTT. Protein sequence: CASPPQTGEKLFF.